These 10 T cell receptor beta chains were sequenced from one sample in a study of T-cell reconstitution after alpha-beta-depleted transplantation in children. As it was prepared, the TCRbeta library received unique molecular identifiers. TCRdb reanalysed the PCR reads using MiXCR and keeps one entry per CDR3 protein. The sample yields around 380,000 distinct CDR3 sequences, 11% seen once. The specimen comprised PBMCs from the stem cell graft donor, sampled from the stem cell graft. The receptors were gathered from a human donor who donated a stem cell graft to a child with acute myeloid leukemia.

This chain connects TRBV20-1 to TRBJ2-1; 7 positions agree with TRBD2. Looked up from germline, CDR1 is DFQATT and CDR2 is SNEGSKA (reference sequence). The CDR3 sequence is 14 residues long. V dropped 6 bases and J dropped 0; count of bases not matched to a gene: 5. CDR3 DNA sequence: TGCAGTGCAGCGGGACGCAGCTCCTACAATGAGCAGTTCTTC. This translates into CSAAGRSSYNEQFF.

This clonotype appeared a few times. The chain has TRBV11-2 and TRBJ2-2; 8 positions agree with TRBD2. V was pared by 0 bases and J by 3 bases, with 9 bases of the junction left unmatched. This CDR3 has 18 residues. Germline assignment: CDR1 SGHAT and CDR2 FQNNGV. The CDR3 reads CASSLEISGIVDTGELFF. As DNA, the CDR3 is TGTGCCAGCAGCTTAGAGATTAGCGGGATCGTTGACACCGGGGAGCTGTTTTTT.

This clonotype was counted between two and nine times. This sequence joins TRBV20-1 and TRBJ2-3, with 9 bases matching TRBD1. CDR3 size: 15 residues. CDR1 and CDR2 from the germline V gene are DFQATT and SNEGSKA (reference sequence). The V segment lost 0 bases and the J segment 4 bases; nucleotides outside the gene matches: 5. The CDR3 is CSARDLDRGPDTQYF. CDR3 bases: TGCAGTGCTAGAGATTTGGACAGGGGCCCAGATACGCAGTATTTT.

This clonotype was seen repeatedly, ten times or more. The chain has TRBV4-3 and TRBJ2-2; TRBD2 is a possible D gene (6 bases). The CDR3 length is 13 residues. The germline V and J ends were trimmed by 3 bases and 6 bases, with 8 bases remaining between them. Looked up from germline, CDR1 is LGHNA and CDR2 is YSLEER. CDR3: CASSQGLAGELFF. The DNA of the CDR3 is TGCGCCAGCAGCCAGGGACTGGCCGGGGAGCTGTTTTTT.

The chain combines TRBV16 with TRBJ1-2, with TRBD1 matching over 7 bases. The germline gives CDR1 KGHSY, CDR2 FQNENV. V shed 0 bases, J shed 2 bases, and the junction held 3 bases outside the gene matches. The CDR3 is 15 residues long. As DNA, the CDR3 is TGTGCCAGCAGCCAATCGACAGGGAACAACTATGGCTACACCTTC. This encodes CASSQSTGNNYGYTF.

This chain connects TRBV12-3 or TRBV12-4 to TRBJ2-4; D is perhaps TRBD2 (5 bases). This CDR3 has 14 amino acids. V lost 7 bases to trimming and J lost 0 bases, with 10 bases between them. The CDR3 bases are TGTGCCAGCAACCGAGAGGGAGCCAAAAACATTCAGTACTTC. Amino acids: CASNREGAKNIQYF.

This clonotype was detected only a few times. CDR3 residues: CASRAGTTSTDTQYF. Written as DNA, the CDR3 is TGCGCCAGCAGGGCGGGGACCACTAGCACAGATACGCAGTATTTT. The chain joins TRBV5-1 to TRBJ2-3, with D tentatively TRBD2 (6 bases). The CDR3 is 15 amino acids. Germline-derived CDR1 and CDR2 are SGHRS and YFSETQ. V gave up 5 bases and J gave up 0 bases, with 13 bases separating them.

This clonotype occurred a few times. The chain recombines TRBV5-6 with TRBJ2-5; D not resolved. The germline V gene has CDR1 SGHDT and CDR2 YYEEEE. This CDR3 region has 13 residues. Trimming cost V 4 bases and J 4 bases, with 11 bases left between them. CDR3 nucleotide sequence: TGTGCCAGCAGCCGCTCTAGGGCAGAGACCCAGTACTTC. As protein: CASSRSRAETQYF.

The table lists this clonotype with a few counts. The chain employs TRBV5-1 and TRBJ2-7; TRBD2 agrees at 8 bases. Germline trimming cut 5 bases from V and 2 bases from J; bases unmatched to any gene: 6. Germline V gene sequence: CDR1 SGHRS, CDR2 YFSETQ. The CDR3 spans 14 residues. CDR3 residues: CASSEELAAYEQYF. CDR3 nucleotide sequence: TGCGCCAGCAGTGAAGAACTAGCGGCCTACGAGCAGTACTTC. Together with reference TRBV5-1 and TRBJ2-7, the CDR3 gives the full variable domain: KAGVTQTPRYLIKTRGQQVTLSCSPISGHRSVSWYQQTPGQGLQFLFEYFSETQRNKGNFPGRFSGRQFSNSRSEMNVSTLELGDSALYLCASSEELAAYEQYFGPGTRLTVT.

This clonotype came up a few times. The chain joins TRBV7-8 to TRBJ2-5; 10 bases fit TRBD2. The V and J ends lost 4 bases and 7 bases, in that order; junction bases with no gene match: 12. CDR3 length equals 16 residues. The V gene's germline CDR1 is SGHVS and CDR2 FQNEAQ. The CDR3 region has the DNA TGTGCCAGCAGCTCTTTAGCGGGGGGCCCCGGGGGGACCCAGTACTTC. Translating gives CASSSLAGGPGGTQYF. Combining the CDR3 with reference TRBV7-8 and TRBJ2-5 gives the whole variable domain GAGVSQSPRYKVAKRGQDVALRCDPISGHVSLFWYQQALGQGPEFLTYFQNEAQLDKSGLPSDRFFAERPEGSVSTLKIQRTQQEDSAVYLCASSSLAGGPGGTQYFGPGTRLLVL.